This TCR beta chain was sequenced during a study of cytomegalovirus exposure and HLA in healthy donors. As to this clone: Its cognate antigen is unknown.

Deletions cut 0 bases from V and 6 bases from J, with 6 bases between. The CDR3 contains 13 residues. Per the germline V gene, CDR1 is SGDLS and CDR2 is YYNGEE. Study-level points and caveats: Several of the most significant clusters appeared linked to common viral pathogens, based on a later analysis. TCR beta sequences reportedly predicted the HLA-A and HLA-B alleles of most subjects accurately.

PCR primers comprised 60 Vbeta and 13 Jbeta primers. Using immunoSEQ multiplex PCR, the repertoire was profiled, and TCRdb retains in-frame clones only, with some absent. The table includes about 110,000 clones, around 76% detected once. V is TRBV9 and J is TRBJ2-2, with D unresolved. Sequenced: PBMCs. This clonotype was sampled from a man aged 25 to 40 in good health and CMV-seropositive. CDR3 bases: TGTGCCAGCAGCGTAGGCGAGTCCGGGGAGCTGTTTTTT. Translation: CASSVGESGELFF.